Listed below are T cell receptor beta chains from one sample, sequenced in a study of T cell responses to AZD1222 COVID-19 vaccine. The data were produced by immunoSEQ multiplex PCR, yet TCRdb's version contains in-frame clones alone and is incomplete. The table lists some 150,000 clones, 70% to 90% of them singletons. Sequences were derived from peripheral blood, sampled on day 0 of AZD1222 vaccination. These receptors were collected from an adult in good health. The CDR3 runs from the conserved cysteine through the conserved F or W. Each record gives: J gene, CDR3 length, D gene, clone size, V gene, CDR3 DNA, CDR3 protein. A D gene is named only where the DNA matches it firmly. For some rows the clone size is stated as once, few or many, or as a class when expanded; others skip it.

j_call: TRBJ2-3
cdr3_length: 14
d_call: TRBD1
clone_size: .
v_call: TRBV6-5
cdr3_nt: TGTGCCAGCTTGAGGACAGGGGGCACAGATACGCAGTATTTT
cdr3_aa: CASLRTGGTDTQYF

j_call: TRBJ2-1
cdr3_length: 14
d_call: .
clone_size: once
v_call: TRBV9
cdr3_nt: TGTGCCAGCAGCGTAGAGGGTATCTACAATGAGCAGTTCTTC
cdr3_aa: CASSVEGIYNEQFF

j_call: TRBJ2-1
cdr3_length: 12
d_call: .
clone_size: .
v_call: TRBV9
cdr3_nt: TGTGCCAGCAGCGTTAGTGACAATGAGCAGTTCTTC
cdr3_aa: CASSVSDNEQFF

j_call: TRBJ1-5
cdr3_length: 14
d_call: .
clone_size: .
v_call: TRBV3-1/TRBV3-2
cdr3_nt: TGTGCCAGCAGCCCGACAGGCACTAATCAGCCCCAGCATTTT
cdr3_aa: CASSPTGTNQPQHF

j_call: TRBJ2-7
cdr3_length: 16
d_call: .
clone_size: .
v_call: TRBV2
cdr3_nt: TGTGCCAGCAGGGGACGCCTAACCCTTCTCTCCTACGAGCAGTACTTC
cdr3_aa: CASRGRLTLLSYEQYF

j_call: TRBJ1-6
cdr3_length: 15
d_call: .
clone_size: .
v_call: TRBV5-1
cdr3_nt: TGCGCCAGCAGCTTGGACGGAGCCAGGAGCTCACCCCTCCACTTT
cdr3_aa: CASSLDGARSSPLHF

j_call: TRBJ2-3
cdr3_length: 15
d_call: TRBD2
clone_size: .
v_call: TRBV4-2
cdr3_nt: TGTGCCAGCAGCCAAGGAAGCGGGGGGGCAGATACGCAGTATTTT
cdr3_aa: CASSQGSGGADTQYF

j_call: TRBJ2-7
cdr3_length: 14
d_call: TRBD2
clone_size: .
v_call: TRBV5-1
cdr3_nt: TGCGCCAGCAGCAGTACTAGCGGGAACTACGAGCAGTACTTC
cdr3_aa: CASSSTSGNYEQYF

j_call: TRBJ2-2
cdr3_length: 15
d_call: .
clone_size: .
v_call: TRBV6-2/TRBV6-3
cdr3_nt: TGTGCCAGCAGTTACTCACGCGGAGGGTCCGGGGAGCTGTTTTTT
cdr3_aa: CASSYSRGGSGELFF

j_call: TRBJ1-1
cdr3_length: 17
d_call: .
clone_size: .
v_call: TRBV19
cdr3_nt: TGTGCCAGTAGTAAACCCGAATTACAGGGACGGGTTACTGAAGCTTTCTTT
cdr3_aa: CASSKPELQGRVTEAFF

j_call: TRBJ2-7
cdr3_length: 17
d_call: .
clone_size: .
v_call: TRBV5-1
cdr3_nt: TGCGCCAGCAGTCCGCAGGGACCGCCCTACCGAACCTACGAGCAGTACTTC
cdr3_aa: CASSPQGPPYRTYEQYF

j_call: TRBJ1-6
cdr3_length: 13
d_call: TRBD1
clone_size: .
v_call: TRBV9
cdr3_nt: TGTGCCAGCAGCCGGACAGGGTACTCACCCCTCCACTTT
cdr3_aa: CASSRTGYSPLHF

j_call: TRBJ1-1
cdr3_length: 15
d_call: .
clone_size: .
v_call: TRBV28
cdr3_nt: TGTGCCTCACAAACATATGGGGAGACGAACACTGAAGCTTTCTTT
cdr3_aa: CASQTYGETNTEAFF

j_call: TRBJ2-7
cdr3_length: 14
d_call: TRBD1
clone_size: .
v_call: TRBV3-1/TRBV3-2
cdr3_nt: TGTGCCAGCAGCCACCCGGACAGGCCCTACGAGCAGTACTTC
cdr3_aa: CASSHPDRPYEQYF

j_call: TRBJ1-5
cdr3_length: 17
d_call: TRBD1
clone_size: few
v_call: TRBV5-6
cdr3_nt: TGTGCCAGCAGCCGACAGACTATAGGGGGCGCGAATCAGCCCCAGCATTTT
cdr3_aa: CASSRQTIGGANQPQHF

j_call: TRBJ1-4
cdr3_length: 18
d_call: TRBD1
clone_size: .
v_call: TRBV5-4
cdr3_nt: TGTGCCAGCAGCTTGTCTCGGACAGGGTTTGCAACTAATGAAAAACTGTTTTTT
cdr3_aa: CASSLSRTGFATNEKLFF

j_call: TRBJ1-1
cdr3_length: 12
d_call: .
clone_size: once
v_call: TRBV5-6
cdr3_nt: TGTGCCAGCAGCCTCTTGAACACTGAAGCTTTCTTT
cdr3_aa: CASSLLNTEAFF

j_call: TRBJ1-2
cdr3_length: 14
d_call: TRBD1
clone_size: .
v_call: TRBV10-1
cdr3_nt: TGCGCCAGCACTTTGAGTTTGACAGGGAATGGCTACACCTTC
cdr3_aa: CASTLSLTGNGYTF

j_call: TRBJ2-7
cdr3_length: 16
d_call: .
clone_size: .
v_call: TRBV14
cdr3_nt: TGTGCCAGCAGCCAAGGTCGGGGGTGGGACCTTTACGAGCAGTACTTC
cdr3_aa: CASSQGRGWDLYEQYF

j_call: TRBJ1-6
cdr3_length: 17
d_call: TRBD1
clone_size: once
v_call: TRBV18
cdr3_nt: TGTGCCAGCTCCCCCCGGGACAGCGCGTCCTATAATTCACCCCTCCACTTT
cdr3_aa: CASSPRDSASYNSPLHF

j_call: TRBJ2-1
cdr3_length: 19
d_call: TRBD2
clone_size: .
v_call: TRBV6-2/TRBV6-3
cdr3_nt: TGTGCCAGCAGTTACTCAGGGACTAGCGGGGGGTCTGTTTACAATGAGCAGTTCTTC
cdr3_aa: CASSYSGTSGGSVYNEQFF

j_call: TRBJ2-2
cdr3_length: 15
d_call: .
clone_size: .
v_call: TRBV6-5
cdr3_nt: TGTGCCAGCAGTTACTCGGGACCAAATACCGGGGAGCTGTTTTTT
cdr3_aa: CASSYSGPNTGELFF

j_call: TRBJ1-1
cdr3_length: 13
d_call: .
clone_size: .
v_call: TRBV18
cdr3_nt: TGTGCCAGCTCACCAGACCTGAACACTGAAGCTTTCTTT
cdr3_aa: CASSPDLNTEAFF

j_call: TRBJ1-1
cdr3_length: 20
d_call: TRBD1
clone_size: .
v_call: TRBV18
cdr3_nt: TGTGCCAGCTCACCACTTAGCCGTCAAGGGGGCGGGGATTGGGACACTGAAGCTTTCTTT
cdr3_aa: CASSPLSRQGGGDWDTEAFF

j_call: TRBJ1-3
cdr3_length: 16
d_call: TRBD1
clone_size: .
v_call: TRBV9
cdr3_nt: TGTGCCAGCAGCCCACGGACAGGGAGCCTTGGGGACACCATATATTTT
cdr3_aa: CASSPRTGSLGDTIYF

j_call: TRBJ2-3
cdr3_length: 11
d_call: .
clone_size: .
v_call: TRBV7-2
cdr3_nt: TGTGCCAGCGGACGTGTGGATACGCAGTATTTT
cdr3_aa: CASGRVDTQYF

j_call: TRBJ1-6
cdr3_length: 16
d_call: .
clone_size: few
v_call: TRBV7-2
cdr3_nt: TGTGCCAGCAGCTTTGGGCAGAGCTCCTATAATTCACCCCTCCACTTT
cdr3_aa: CASSFGQSSYNSPLHF

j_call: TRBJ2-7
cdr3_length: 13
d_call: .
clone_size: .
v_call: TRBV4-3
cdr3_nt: TGCGCCAGCAGCAAGATTGGCGGACTAGAGCAGTACTTC
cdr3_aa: CASSKIGGLEQYF

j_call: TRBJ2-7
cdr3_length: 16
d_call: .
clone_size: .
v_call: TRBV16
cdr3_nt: TGTGCCAGCAGCCAAAGGGCAGGGTCGGGTTTGTACGAGCAGTACTTC
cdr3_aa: CASSQRAGSGLYEQYF

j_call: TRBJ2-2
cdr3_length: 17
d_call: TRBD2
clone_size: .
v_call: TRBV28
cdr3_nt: TGTGCCAGCAGTTCGTTCGGAAGACTAGCGCGCACCGGGGAGCTGTTTTTT
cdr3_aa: CASSSFGRLARTGELFF

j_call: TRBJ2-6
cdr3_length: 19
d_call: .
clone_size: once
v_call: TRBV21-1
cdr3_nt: TGTGCCAGCATGTCCCCCAGACAGGGGCAGGTTCCTGGGGCCAACGTCCTGACTTTC
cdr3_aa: CASMSPRQGQVPGANVLTF

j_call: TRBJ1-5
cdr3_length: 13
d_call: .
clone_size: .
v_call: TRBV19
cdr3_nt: TGTGCCAGTCACCATCGGGGAGGCCAGCCCCAGCATTTT
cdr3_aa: CASHHRGGQPQHF

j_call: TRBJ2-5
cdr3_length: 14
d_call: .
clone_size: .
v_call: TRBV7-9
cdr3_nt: TGTGCCAGCAGCGTCGGGACTTTTGTTGGGACCCAGTACTTC
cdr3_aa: CASSVGTFVGTQYF

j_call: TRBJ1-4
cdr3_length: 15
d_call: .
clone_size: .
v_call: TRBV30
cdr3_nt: TGTGCCTGGAGAATGGGGGGAGGACAGCCCGAAAAACTGTTTTTT
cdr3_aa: CAWRMGGGQPEKLFF

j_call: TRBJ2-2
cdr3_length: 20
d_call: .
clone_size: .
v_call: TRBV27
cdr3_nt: TGTGCCAGCAGTTTAGGAGGCAGGATGCGAGGCCAGGCCAACACCGGGGAGCTGTTTTTT
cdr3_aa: CASSLGGRMRGQANTGELFF

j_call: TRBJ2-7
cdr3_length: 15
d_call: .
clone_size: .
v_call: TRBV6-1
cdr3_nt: TGTGCCAGCAGTTCCCTATTAACAGGTGCCTACGAGCAGTACTTC
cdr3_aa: CASSSLLTGAYEQYF

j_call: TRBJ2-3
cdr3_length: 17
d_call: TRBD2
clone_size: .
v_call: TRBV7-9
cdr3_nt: TGTGCCGCCAGCAGCTTAGGACTTCAGCGGGGAACAGATACGCAGTATTTT
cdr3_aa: CAASSLGLQRGTDTQYF

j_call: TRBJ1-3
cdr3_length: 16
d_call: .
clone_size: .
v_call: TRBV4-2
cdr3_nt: TGTGCCAGCAGCCAAGAAGTCCGACAGCCTGGAAACACCATATATTTT
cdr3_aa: CASSQEVRQPGNTIYF

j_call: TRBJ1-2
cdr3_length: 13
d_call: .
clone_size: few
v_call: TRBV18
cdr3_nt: TGTGCCAGCTCACGGGAGGCTAACTATGGCTACACCTTC
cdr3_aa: CASSREANYGYTF

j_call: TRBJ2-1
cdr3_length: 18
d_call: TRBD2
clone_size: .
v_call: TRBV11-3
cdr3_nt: TGTGCCAGCAGCTTCAACCCCTCCGGGACTAGCGGGATGGATGAGCAGTTCTTC
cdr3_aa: CASSFNPSGTSGMDEQFF

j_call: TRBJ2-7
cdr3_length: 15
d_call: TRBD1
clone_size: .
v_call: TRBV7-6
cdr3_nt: TGTGCCAGCAGCTCAATCGGGACAGGGGGCTACGAGCAGTACTTC
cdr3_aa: CASSSIGTGGYEQYF

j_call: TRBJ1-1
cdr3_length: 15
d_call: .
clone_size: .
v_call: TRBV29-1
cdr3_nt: TGCAGCGTTGAAGCCACCCCGTCGGCGAACACTGAAGCTTTCTTT
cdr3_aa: CSVEATPSANTEAFF

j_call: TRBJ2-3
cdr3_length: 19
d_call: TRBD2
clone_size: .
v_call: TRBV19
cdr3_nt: TGTGCCAGTAGTATTGGGAAGTGGCGGGAGGGCCGGAGCACAGATACGCAGTATTTT
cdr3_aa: CASSIGKWREGRSTDTQYF

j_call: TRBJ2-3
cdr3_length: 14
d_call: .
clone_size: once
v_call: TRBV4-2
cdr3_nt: TGTGCCAGCAGCCAAGATTGGGACACAGATACGCAGTATTTT
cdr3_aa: CASSQDWDTDTQYF

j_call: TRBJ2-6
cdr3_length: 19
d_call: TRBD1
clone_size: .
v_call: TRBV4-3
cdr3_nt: TGCGCCAGCAGCCAAGATCTGGGGACAGGGCACTCTGGGGCCAACGTCCTGACTTTC
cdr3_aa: CASSQDLGTGHSGANVLTF

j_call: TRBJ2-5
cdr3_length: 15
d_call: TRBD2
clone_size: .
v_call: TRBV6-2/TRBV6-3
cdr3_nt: TGTGCCAGCAGTTACACTGGACTAGCAGGCCAGACCCAGTACTTC
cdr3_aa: CASSYTGLAGQTQYF

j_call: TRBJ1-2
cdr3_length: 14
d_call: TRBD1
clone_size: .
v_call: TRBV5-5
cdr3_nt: TGTGCCAGCGATAAGTGGGGACAGGGGTATGGCTACACCTTC
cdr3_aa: CASDKWGQGYGYTF